This T cell receptor beta chain was recovered during a study of graft-versus-host responses after intestinal transplantation. Concerning this clone: Antigen: not known.

Sequencing used immunoSEQ multiplex PCR; TCRdb keeps in-frame clones, though not all of them. Counted here are about 130,000 clones, around 90% occurring once; the ten biggest clones make up over 0.15%. The length of the CDR3 is 15 residues. Trimming left V 0 bases short and J 1 base short, with 9 bases between. CDR1 and CDR2 (germline): SEHNR, FQNEAQ (reference sequence). The TCR was taken from a human donor who received an intestinal transplant. The source material was unstimulated CD4+ T cells sorted from spleen or lymph node cells, sampled before intestinal transplant. The chain couples TRBV7-9 to TRBJ1-1, with no clear D. The DNA for the CDR3 is TGTGCCAGCAGCTTAGCGTACAGAACGAACACTGAAGCTTTCTTT. This encodes CASSLAYRTNTEAFF.